This T cell receptor beta chain emerged from a study of identical twins. Findings and caveats of the study: Partial confounding of zero-insertion analyses by invariant MAIT and iNKT cells was possible. Within beta out-of-frame sequences, the excess sharing observed between twins was weaker.

With no exceptions, donors were healthy Caucasians. TCRdb processed the 5' RACE reads anew with MiXCR; each CDR3 protein has one entry. This sample has 350,000 to 450,000 distinct CDR3 sequences; around a sixth occur once, and the top ten carry around 12%. This clonotype has a handful of counts. What it recognizes is unknown. This TCR was sampled from a man aged 45 to 65 in good health. The sequenced sample consisted of naive T cells sorted from blood.

CDR3 nucleotide sequence: TGTGCCACCAGCAGAGATTGGCCCCGATCGGCTGGAAACACCATATATTTT. Translation: CATSRDWPRSAGNTIYF. The V call is TRBV15, the J call TRBJ1-3; D uncertain. Germline loops: CDR1 LNHNV, CDR2 YYDKDF (reference sequence). The CDR3 consists of 17 residues. V shed 0 bases and J shed 2 bases, with 14 bases lying between them.